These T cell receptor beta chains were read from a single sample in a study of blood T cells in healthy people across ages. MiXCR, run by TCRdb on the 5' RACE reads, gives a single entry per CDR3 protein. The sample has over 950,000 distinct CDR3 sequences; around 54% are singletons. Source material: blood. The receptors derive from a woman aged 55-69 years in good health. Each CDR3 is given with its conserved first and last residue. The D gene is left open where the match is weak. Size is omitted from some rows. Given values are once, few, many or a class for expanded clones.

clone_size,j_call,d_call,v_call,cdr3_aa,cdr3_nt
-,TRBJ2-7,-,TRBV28,CASRPQGSGYEQYF,TGTGCCAGCAGGCCTCAGGGATCTGGCTACGAGCAGTACTTC
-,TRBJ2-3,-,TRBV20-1,CSASPDTDTQYF,TGCAGTGCTAGCCCCGACACAGATACGCAGTATTTT
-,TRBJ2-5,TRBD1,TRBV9,CASSTIRTGSAQETQYF,TGTGCCAGCAGCACTATACGGACAGGGTCAGCCCAAGAGACCCAGTACTTC
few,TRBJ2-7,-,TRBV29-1,CSVTDRASSHEQYF,TGCAGTGTTACCGACCGGGCTAGCTCCCACGAGCAGTACTTC
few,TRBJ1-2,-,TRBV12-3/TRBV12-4,CASSFQRQDYGYTF,TGTGCCAGCAGTTTTCAAAGACAAGACTATGGCTACACCTTC
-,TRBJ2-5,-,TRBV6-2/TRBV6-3,CATKTPGVETQYF,TGTGCCACCAAGACCCCAGGGGTCGAGACCCAGTACTTC
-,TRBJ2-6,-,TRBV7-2,CASSPIRRAGANVLTF,TGTGCCAGCAGCCCGATAAGACGGGCTGGGGCCAACGTCCTGACTTTC
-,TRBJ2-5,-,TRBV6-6,CASNQGLGTQYF,TGTGCCAGCAACCAGGGTTTGGGGACCCAGTACTTC
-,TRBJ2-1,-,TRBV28,CASPQGNEQFF,TGTGCCAGCCCTCAGGGTAATGAGCAGTTCTTC
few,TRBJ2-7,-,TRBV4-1,CASSFVENYEQYF,TGCGCCAGCAGTTTTGTGGAAAACTACGAGCAGTACTTC
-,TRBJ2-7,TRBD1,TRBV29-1,CSVEAVGQGASYEQYF,TGCAGCGTTGAAGCCGTGGGACAGGGGGCATCCTACGAGCAGTACTTC
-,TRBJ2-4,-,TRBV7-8,CASSLVRVREQYF,TGTGCCAGCAGCTTAGTGAGGGTCAGGGAGCAGTACTTC
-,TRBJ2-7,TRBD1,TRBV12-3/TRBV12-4,CASSSNRGSEQYF,TGTGCCAGCAGTTCAAACAGGGGGAGCGAGCAGTACTTC
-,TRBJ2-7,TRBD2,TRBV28,CASSAGLAQYEQYF,TGTGCCAGCAGTGCCGGACTAGCCCAATACGAGCAGTACTTC
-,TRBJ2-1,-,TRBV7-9,CASSLDLGTFDYNEQFF,TGTGCCAGCAGCTTAGATTTGGGGACCTTTGACTACAATGAGCAGTTCTTC
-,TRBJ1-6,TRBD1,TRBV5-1,CASSVTGTGNNSPLHF,TGCGCCAGCAGCGTGACCGGGACAGGGAATAATTCACCCCTCCACTTT
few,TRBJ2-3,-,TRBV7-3,CASSSSPAVGTDTQYF,TGTGCCAGCAGCTCTAGTCCGGCGGTGGGCACAGATACGCAGTATTTT
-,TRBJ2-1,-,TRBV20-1,CSAASPLGFVNEQFF,TGCAGTGCAGCATCTCCCCTTGGGTTTGTAAATGAGCAGTTCTTC
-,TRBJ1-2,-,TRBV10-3,CAISDGRQNYGYTF,TGTGCCATCAGTGATGGGAGACAGAACTATGGCTACACCTTC
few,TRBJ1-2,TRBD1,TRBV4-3,CASSQDVWSRGHNGYTF,TGCGCCAGCAGCCAAGATGTCTGGAGCAGGGGGCATAATGGCTACACCTTC
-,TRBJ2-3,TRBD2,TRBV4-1,CASNRREASGKAGGTDTQYF,TGCGCCAGCAACCGGAGGGAGGCTAGCGGGAAGGCTGGGGGCACAGATACGCAGTATTTT
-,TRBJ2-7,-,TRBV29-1,CSAATATGRYEQYF,TGCAGCGCAGCTACTGCTACAGGGCGCTACGAGCAGTACTTC
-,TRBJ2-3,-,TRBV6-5,CASSLDYARGDTQYF,TGTGCCAGCAGTCTTGACTACGCCCGCGGCGATACGCAGTATTTT
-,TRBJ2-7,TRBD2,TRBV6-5,CASKGTSDPYEQYF,TGTGCCAGCAAAGGGACTAGCGATCCCTACGAGCAGTACTTC
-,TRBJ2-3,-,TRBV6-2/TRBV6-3,CASSETGTDTQYF,TGTGCCAGCAGCGAAACAGGGACAGATACGCAGTATTTT
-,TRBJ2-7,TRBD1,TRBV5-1,CASSLTPGTGVSNYEQYF,TGCGCCAGCAGCTTGACTCCCGGGACAGGGGTTTCGAACTACGAGCAGTACTTC
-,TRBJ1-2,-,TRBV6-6,CASSYEGRRYGYTF,TGTGCCAGCAGTTACGAGGGCCGCCGGTATGGCTACACCTTC
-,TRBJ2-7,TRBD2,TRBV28,CASRTGLAGGRYEQYF,TGTGCCAGCAGAACTGGCCTAGCGGGAGGGCGGTACGAGCAGTACTTC
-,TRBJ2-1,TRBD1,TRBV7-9,CASSTGQPDNEQFF,TGTGCCAGCAGCACGGGACAGCCGGACAATGAGCAGTTCTTC
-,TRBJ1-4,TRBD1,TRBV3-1,CASSQGDRAGKLFF,TGTGCCAGCAGCCAAGGGGACAGGGCCGGTAAACTGTTTTTT
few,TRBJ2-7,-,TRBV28,CASSGDEQYF,TGTGCCAGCAGTGGGGACGAGCAGTACTTC
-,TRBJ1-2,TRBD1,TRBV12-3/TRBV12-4,CASFRATGAGYTF,TGTGCCAGCTTCCGGGCGACAGGGGCAGGCTACACCTTC
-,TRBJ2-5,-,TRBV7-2,CASSLAPLGGQETQYF,TGTGCCAGCAGCTTAGCCCCACTAGGGGGGCAAGAGACCCAGTACTTC
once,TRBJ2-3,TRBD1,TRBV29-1,CSVETKQGRTDTQYF,TGCAGCGTTGAGACGAAACAGGGGCGGACAGATACGCAGTATTTT
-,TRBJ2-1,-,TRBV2,CASLVAGEQFF,TGTGCCAGTTTGGTTGCTGGTGAGCAGTTCTTC
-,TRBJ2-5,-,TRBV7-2,CASKGAVETQYF,TGTGCCAGCAAGGGAGCTGTAGAGACCCAGTACTTC
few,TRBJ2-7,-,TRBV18,CASSPPSIYEQYF,TGTGCCAGCTCACCACCCTCCATCTACGAGCAGTACTTC
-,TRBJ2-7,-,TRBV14,CASSPLQWGSSYEQYF,TGTGCCAGCAGCCCACTCCAGTGGGGGAGCTCCTACGAGCAGTACTTC
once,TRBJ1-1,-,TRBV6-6,CASSYGHTEAFF,TGTGCCAGCAGTTACGGGCACACTGAAGCTTTCTTT
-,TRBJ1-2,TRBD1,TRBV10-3,CAISPGQGFGGYTF,TGTGCCATCAGTCCGGGACAGGGGTTTGGAGGCTACACCTTC
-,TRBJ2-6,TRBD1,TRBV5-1,CASRGDSYSGANVLTF,TGCGCCAGCAGAGGGGACAGCTACTCTGGGGCCAACGTCCTGACTTTC
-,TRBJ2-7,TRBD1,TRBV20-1,CSAGDRGRPQYF,TGCAGTGCAGGGGACAGGGGGCGGCCGCAGTACTTC
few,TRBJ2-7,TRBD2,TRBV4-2,CASSRDDSGSITDEQYF,TGTGCCAGCAGCCGAGACGACAGCGGGAGTATCACTGACGAGCAGTACTTC
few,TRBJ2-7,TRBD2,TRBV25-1,CASSGGLAGESAGEQYF,TGTGCCAGCAGTGGGGGACTAGCGGGAGAATCAGCGGGTGAGCAGTACTTC
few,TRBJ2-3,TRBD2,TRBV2,CASSDLAGQDTQYF,TGTGCCAGCAGTGACTTAGCGGGACAAGATACGCAGTATTTT
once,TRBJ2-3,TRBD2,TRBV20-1,CSARDLRTSLPTDTQYF,TGCAGTGCCAGAGATTTACGGACTAGCCTCCCCACAGATACGCAGTATTTT
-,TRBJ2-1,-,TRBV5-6,CASSLIRGEGPNEQFF,TGTGCCAGCAGCTTGATCCGGGGAGAGGGTCCCAATGAGCAGTTCTTC
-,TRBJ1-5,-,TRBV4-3,CASRPGLHSNQPQHF,TGCGCCAGCCGGCCCGGACTACATAGCAATCAGCCCCAGCATTTT
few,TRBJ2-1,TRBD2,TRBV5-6,CASSSPSSGRGYNEQFF,TGTGCCAGCAGCTCACCATCTAGCGGGAGGGGGTACAATGAGCAGTTCTTC
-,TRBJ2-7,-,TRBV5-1,CASSSDGPGYNEQYF,TGCGCCAGCAGCTCGGACGGTCCAGGTTACAATGAGCAGTACTTC
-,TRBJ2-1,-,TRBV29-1,CSVLQGGKCNEQFF,TGCAGCGTCCTTCAGGGGGGAAAGTGCAATGAGCAGTTCTTC
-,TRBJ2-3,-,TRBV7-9,CASSHVQGSTDTQYF,TGTGCCAGCAGCCACGTACAGGGAAGCACAGATACGCAGTATTTT
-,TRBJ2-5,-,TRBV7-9,CASSLSAGRETQYF,TGTGCCAGCAGCTTATCAGCAGGGAGAGAGACCCAGTACTTC
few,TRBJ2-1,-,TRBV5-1,CASSSGHSYNEQFF,TGCGCCAGCAGCTCGGGCCACTCCTACAATGAGCAGTTCTTC
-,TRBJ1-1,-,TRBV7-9,CASTPEGLNTEAFF,TGTGCCAGCACGCCCGAGGGGTTGAACACTGAAGCTTTCTTT